The next 19 T cell receptor beta chains were all read from a single sample in a study of CD8 T cells in Susac syndrome. Random hexamers were used to reverse transcribe an amount of roughly 0.5 to 1 ug RNA. MiXCR was run by TCRdb on the immunoSEQ multiplex PCR reads, yielding one entry per CDR3 protein. The sample lists approximately 150,000 distinct CDR3 sequences; 75% to 90% were seen once. Source material: CD8+ T cells from PBMCs. The receptor set was obtained from a human donor with multiple sclerosis.

CDR3 in DNA: TGTGCCAGCAAAAAGGGGGAGGGGGTTATGTCCCAGCATTTT. Protein sequence: CASKKGEGVMSQHF. The chain combines TRBV2 with TRBJ1-5; D perhaps matches TRBD1 (6 bases). CDR1 and CDR2 (germline): SNHLY, FYNNEI. The CDR3 runs 14 residues. V was clipped by 7 bases and J by 11 bases, with 21 bases between them.

This clonotype was counted between two and nine times. J is TRBJ2-2 and V is TRBV12-3 or TRBV12-4; 14 positions match TRBD2. This CDR3 has 16 residues. Trimming took 5 bases from V and 5 from J; bases not matched to a gene: 4. The CDR3 is CASSLGTSGRTGELFF. In DNA form, the CDR3 reads TGTGCCAGCAGTCTAGGGACTAGCGGGAGAACCGGGGAGCTGTTTTTT.

The chain combines TRBV14 with TRBJ1-2, with TRBD1 as a possible D gene (5 bases). V gave up 0 bases and J gave up 10 bases, with 12 bases separating them. CDR1 and CDR2 from the germline V gene are SGHDN and FVKESK. The CDR3 has 13 amino acids. CDR3 coding DNA: TGTGCCAGCAGCCAAGATTGGGGGTTAGACTACACCTTC. This codes for CASSQDWGLDYTF.

The rearrangement uses TRBV29-1 and TRBJ2-1; D gene ambiguous. The germline V and J ends were trimmed by 6 bases and 3 bases, with 6 bases remaining between them. Germline V gene data show CDR1 as SQVTM and CDR2 as ANQGSEA. The CDR3 is 11 residues long. CDR3 sequence reads: CSVLVYNEQFF. CDR3 bases: TGCAGCGTCCTCGTCTACAATGAGCAGTTCTTC.

The CDR3 nucleotides are TGTGCCAGCAGCCGGGGGGCGATATCTGGAAACACCATATATTTT. As protein: CASSRGAISGNTIYF. This sequence joins TRBV4-2 and TRBJ1-3; D might be TRBD1 (6 bases). This CDR3 has 15 amino acids. Germline V lookup: CDR1 LGHNA, CDR2 YNFKEQ. V gave up 4 bases and J gave up 1 base, with 11 bases separating them.

This sequence joins TRBV11-2 and TRBJ1-2, with 7 bases aligning to TRBD1. The CDR3 consists of 14 residues. The trim removed 1 base at V and 4 bases at J, leaving 3 bases unmatched. Per the germline V gene, CDR1 is SGHAT and CDR2 is FQNNGV. CDR3 in amino acids: CASSLGGGAYGYTF. CDR3 in DNA: TGTGCCAGCAGCTTAGGAGGGGGCGCCTATGGCTACACCTTC.

V gene TRBV27 combines with J gene TRBJ2-7; TRBD1 agrees at 8 bases. The CDR3 length is 15 residues. CDR1 MNHEY and CDR2 SMNVEV come from the germline V gene (reference sequence). Trimming removed 2 bases from V and 3 bases from J; junction bases left unmatched: 6. The CDR3 is CASSLHGTGDYEQYV. Written as DNA, the CDR3 is TGTGCCAGCAGTTTACACGGGACAGGAGACTACGAGCAGTACGTC.

J is TRBJ2-7 and V is TRBV5-6, with D unclear. This CDR3 comprises 13 residues. Germline V gene data show CDR1 as SGHDT and CDR2 as YYEEEE. V was shortened by 3 bases and J by 2 bases, with 9 bases between the two germline ends. The CDR3 region is CASSWGPTYEQYF. Written as DNA, the CDR3 is TGTGCCAGCAGCTGGGGTCCCACCTACGAGCAGTACTTC.

The V and J genes are TRBV12-3 or TRBV12-4 and TRBJ1-2; 9 nucleotides align to TRBD1. The CDR3 is 15 amino acids. Trimming took 5 bases from V and 8 from J; bases not matched to a gene: 12. CDR3 in amino acids: CASSPTGGEVGGYTF. In DNA, the CDR3 is TGTGCCAGCAGTCCCACAGGGGGCGAGGTAGGCGGCTACACCTTC.

In regard to this clonotype: No DNA is shown, since the ends of the CDR3 on it are uncertain; the CDR3 is the one TCRdb lists. The rearrangement links TRBV9 to TRBJ1-4; the table's D call TRBD1 went unverified against the DNA. Including both end residues, the CDR3 is 17 amino acids long. Germline V gives CDR1 SGDLS, CDR2 YYNGEE. CDR3 protein: CASSVWDREQLMKNCFF.

The chain links TRBV4-2 to TRBJ2-1, with 7 positions matching TRBD2. J lost 8 bases, V lost 4 bases, and 11 bases had no gene match. The CDR3 covers 15 residues. Germline V gives CDR1 LGHNA, CDR2 YNFKEQ. The CDR3 sequence: CASSPDVLASHEQFF. The CDR3 DNA sequence: TGTGCCAGCAGCCCCGACGTACTAGCGAGCCATGAGCAGTTCTTC.

The CDR3 loop is CASSARSGANVLTF. CDR3 sequence (DNA): TGTGCCAGCAGTGCAAGATCTGGGGCCAACGTCCTGACTTTC. The chain recombines TRBV2 with TRBJ2-6, with D unclear. Germline V gene data show CDR1 as SNHLY and CDR2 as FYNNEI. The CDR3 totals 14 residues. Deletions cut 4 bases from V and 1 base from J, with 5 bases between.

The CDR3 protein is CASGTDRVYAIQYF. The CDR3 region has the DNA TGTGCTAGTGGTACCGACAGGGTGTATGCCATTCAGTACTTC. This rearrangement joins TRBV12-5 to TRBJ2-4; 7 nucleotides match TRBD1. After removal of 5 bases from V and 9 bases from J, the junction contained 10 bases not matched to a gene. Germline CDR1 LGHNT, CDR2 FRNRAP. The CDR3 is 14 residues long.

The chain recombines TRBV7-8 with TRBJ2-6; D is perhaps TRBD1 or TRBD2 (7 bases each). Trimming removed 10 bases from V and 1 base from J, with 23 bases in between. Germline V gives CDR1 SGHVS, CDR2 FQNEAQ. There are 18 residues in the CDR3. CDR3 amino acids: CATWGGDRDSSGANVLTF. CDR3 coding DNA: TGTGCCACCTGGGGGGGAGACAGGGATTCATCTGGGGCCAACGTCCTGACTTTC.

A few counts support this clonotype. This chain uses TRBV5-1 with TRBJ2-3; no reliable D call. The CDR3 length is 14 residues. Trimming removed 2 bases at V and 3 bases at J, with 10 bases between. CDR1 and CDR2 from the germline V gene are SGHRS and YFSETQ. The CDR3 bases are TGCGCCAGCAGCTTTGACTCCAAAACAGATACGCAGTATTTT. It codes for CASSFDSKTDTQYF.

This clonotype occurred a few times. The chain links TRBV7-8 to TRBJ1-1, with D unclear. V was cut by 4 bases and J by 8 bases, with 11 bases left in between. Germline loops: CDR1 SGHVS, CDR2 FQNEAQ. CDR3 length equals 12 residues. CDR3 residues: CASSYDLTEAFF. DNA of the CDR3: TGTGCCAGCAGCTACGACCTCACCGAAGCTTTCTTT.

J is TRBJ2-3 and V is TRBV19; D gene uncertain. This CDR3 contains 13 residues. From germline, CDR1 is LNHDA and CDR2 SQIVND (reference sequence). V was cut by 7 bases and J by 2 bases, with 10 bases left in between. The CDR3 protein is CASNSGPTDTQYF. The CDR3 DNA follows: TGTGCCAGTAACTCGGGCCCCACAGATACGCAGTATTTT.

This clonotype was detected once. The gene calls are TRBV9 and TRBJ2-1; D possibly matches TRBD1 or TRBD2 (5 bases each). There are 15 residues in the CDR3. The ends were cut back, 4 bases at V and 10 bases at J, with 21 bases in the middle. Germline-derived CDR1 and CDR2 are SGDLS and YYNGEE. The CDR3 sequence is CASSSLGDGTREQFF. CDR3 DNA: TGTGCCAGCAGCTCCCTCGGGGACGGTACGAGGGAGCAGTTCTTC.

This clonotype showed up just once. A read error may account for a junction end that differs from germline. The chain couples TRBV2 to TRBJ2-1; 8 nucleotides align to TRBD1. There are 17 residues in the CDR3. Germline CDR1 SNHLY, CDR2 FYNNEI. CDR3 sequence (DNA): TGTACCAGCAGTGCATATCCCGGACAGGGAAGTATAAATGAGCAGTTCTTC. Encoded protein: CTSSAYPGQGSINEQFF.